Presented here are 2 T cell receptor beta chains from one specimen sequenced in a study of response to subunit inactivated influenza vaccine. TCRdb fed the RT-PCR reads into MiXCR, producing one record per CDR3 protein. This repertoire shows just over 300,000 distinct CDR3 sequences, 21% found once; its top ten account for about 10%. The sample here was PBMCs from blood, taken less than 22 months after vaccination. The receptors stem from a man aged 50-75 years who received an inactivated influenza vaccine.

This chain joins TRBV9 and TRBJ2-7; the match to TRBD2 covers 9 bases. Trimming removed 0 bases from V and 3 bases from J; junction bases left unmatched: 7. Germline CDR1 SGDLS, CDR2 YYNGEE. The CDR3 runs to 16 residues. The CDR3 reads CASSVGAGGLFYEQYF. CDR3 nucleotides: TGTGCCAGCAGCGTAGGGGCGGGAGGGCTCTTCTACGAGCAGTACTTC. Drawing the rest from reference TRBV9 and TRBJ2-7, the complete variable domain is DSGVTQTPKHLITATGQRVTLRCSPRSGDLSVYWYQQSLDQGLQFLIQYYNGEERAKGNILERFSAQQFPDLHSELNLSSLELGDSALYFCASSVGAGGLFYEQYFGPGTRLTVT.

This clonotype was counted once. V is TRBV6-5 and J is TRBJ2-3; tentatively, D is TRBD1 or TRBD2 (5 bases each). CDR3 size: 17 residues. V lost 2 bases and J lost 4, with 19 bases in between. Germline lookup yields CDR1 MNHEY and CDR2 SVGAGI. CDR3 sequence (DNA): TGTGCCAGCAGTTACCCGGACATAGGACTCACGCCAGATACGCAGTATTTT. Residues: CASSYPDIGLTPDTQYF.